This T cell receptor (beta chain) was captured by sequencing in a study of T cells in Graves' hyperthyroidism and ophthalmopathy. Turning to the study itself: Peripheral blood draws took place at initial diagnosis, ahead of any treatment.

This clonotype was counted many times. What was amplified from RNA transcripts were TCR beta CDR3 regions. The TCR CDR3 was amplified in a first-round RT-PCR using the HTBI primer set. MiXCR, run by TCRdb on the multiplex PCR reads, gives a single entry per CDR3 protein. There are 550,000 to 650,000 distinct CDR3 sequences in the sample; approximately 13% occur only once, and almost 6% lies in the top ten. CDR3 length equals 17 residues. V was shortened by 0 bases and J by 3 bases, with 17 bases between the two germline ends. Germline lookup yields CDR1 MGHDK and CDR2 SYGVNS. Hyperthyroidism had been newly diagnosed in patients aged 18 to 65, and its duration was under 2 months. Clinical symptoms, serum thyroxine, TRAb, thyroid ultrasound and orbital computed tomography established diagnosis.

The chain uses TRBV25-1 and TRBJ1-1, with D tentatively TRBD1 (5 bases). This clonotype was sampled from a woman aged 25 to 45 with Graves' hyperthyroidism that later progressed to Graves' ophthalmopathy. Input material: blood. CDR3 DNA sequence: TGTGCCAGCAGTGAATATAGGTTGGGGGGGGGTGACACTGAAGCTTTCTTT. Its protein product is CASSEYRLGGGDTEAFF.